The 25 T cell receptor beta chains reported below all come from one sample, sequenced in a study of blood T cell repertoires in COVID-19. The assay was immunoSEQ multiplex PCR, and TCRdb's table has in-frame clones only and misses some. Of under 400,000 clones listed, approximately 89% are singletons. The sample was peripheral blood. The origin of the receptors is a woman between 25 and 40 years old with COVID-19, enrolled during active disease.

As DNA, the CDR3 is TGTGCCAGCAGCGTAGGAGGCAGGGGGATCACTGAAGCTTTCTTT. Amino acid sequence: CASSVGGRGITEAFF. The chain joins TRBV9 to TRBJ1-1, with 7 bases that match TRBD1. This CDR3 comprises 15 residues. Looked up from germline, CDR1 is SGDLS and CDR2 is YYNGEE. V dropped 0 bases and J dropped 4; count of bases not matched to a gene: 6.

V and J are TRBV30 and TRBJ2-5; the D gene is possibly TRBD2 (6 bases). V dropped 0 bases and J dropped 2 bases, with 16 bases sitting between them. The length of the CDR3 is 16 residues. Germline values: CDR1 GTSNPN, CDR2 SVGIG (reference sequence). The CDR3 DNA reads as TGTGCCTGGAGTGTCCTTGGGGGGTGGGAACAAGAGACCCAGTACTTC. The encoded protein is CAWSVLGGWEQETQYF.

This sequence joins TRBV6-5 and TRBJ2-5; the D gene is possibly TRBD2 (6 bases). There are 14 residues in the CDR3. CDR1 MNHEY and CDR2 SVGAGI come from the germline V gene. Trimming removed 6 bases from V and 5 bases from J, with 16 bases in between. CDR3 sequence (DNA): TGTGCCAGCAGGGAGGGACCGGTAGTCGAGACCCAGTACTTC. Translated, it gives CASREGPVVETQYF.

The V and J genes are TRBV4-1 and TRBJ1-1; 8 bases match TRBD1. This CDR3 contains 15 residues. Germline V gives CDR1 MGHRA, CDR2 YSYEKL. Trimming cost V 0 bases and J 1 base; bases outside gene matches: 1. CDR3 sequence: CASSQETGENTEAFF. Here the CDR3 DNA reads TGCGCCAGCAGCCAAGAGACAGGGGAGAACACTGAAGCTTTCTTT.

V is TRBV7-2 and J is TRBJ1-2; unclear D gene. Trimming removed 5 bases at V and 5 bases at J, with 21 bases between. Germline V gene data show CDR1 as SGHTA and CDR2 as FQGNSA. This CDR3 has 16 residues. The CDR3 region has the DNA TGTGCCAGCAGCCCCCCGGGAGGGTCAGGAGGTTATGGCTACACCTTC. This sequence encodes CASSPPGGSGGYGYTF.

CDR3 coding DNA: TGCGCCAGCAGCTTGGGGTTCGGGTCTCCCAGCTCCTACGAGCAGTACGTC. Its translation is CASSLGFGSPSSYEQYV. V is TRBV5-1 and J is TRBJ2-7; D is unresolved. This CDR3 spans 17 amino acids. Trimming took 0 bases from V and 0 from J, leaving 16 bases between them. Germline assignment: CDR1 SGHRS and CDR2 YFSETQ.

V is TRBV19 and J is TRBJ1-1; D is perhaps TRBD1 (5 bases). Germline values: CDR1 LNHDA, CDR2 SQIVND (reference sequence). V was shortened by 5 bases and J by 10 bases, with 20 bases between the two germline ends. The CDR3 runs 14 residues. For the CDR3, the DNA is TGTGCCAGTAGTGAGAGGGGACGGGAGGTAGGAGCTTTCTTT. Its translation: CASSERGREVGAFF. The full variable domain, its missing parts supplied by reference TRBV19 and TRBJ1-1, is DGGITQSPKYLFRKEGQNVTLSCEQNLNHDAMYWYRQDPGQGLRLIYYSQIVNDFQKGDIAEGYSVSREKKESFPLTVTSAQKNPTAFYLCASSERGREVGAFFGQGTRLTVV.

The CDR3 bases are TGTGCCAGCAACGGGGACAGGTTGAACACCGGGGAGCTGTTTTTT. Translated, it gives CASNGDRLNTGELFF. The chain joins TRBV9 to TRBJ2-2; 8 bases are a match to TRBD1. This CDR3 has 15 amino acids. V lost 6 bases, J lost 1 base, and 5 bases stayed unmatched. Germline V gives CDR1 SGDLS, CDR2 YYNGEE.

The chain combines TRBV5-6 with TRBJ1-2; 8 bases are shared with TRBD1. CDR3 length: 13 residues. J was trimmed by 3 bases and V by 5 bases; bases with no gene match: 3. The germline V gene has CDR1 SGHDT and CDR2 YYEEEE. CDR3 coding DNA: TGTGCCAGCAGTACGACAGGGGACTATGGCTACACCTTC. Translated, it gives CASSTTGDYGYTF.

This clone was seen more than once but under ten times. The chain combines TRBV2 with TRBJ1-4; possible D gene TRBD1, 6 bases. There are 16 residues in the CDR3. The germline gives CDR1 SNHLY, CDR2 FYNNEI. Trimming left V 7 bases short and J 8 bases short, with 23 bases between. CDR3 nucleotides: TGTGCCAGCACCTATATGCCAGGGGCCGGTGGGGAAAAACTGTTTTTT. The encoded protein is CASTYMPGAGGEKLFF.

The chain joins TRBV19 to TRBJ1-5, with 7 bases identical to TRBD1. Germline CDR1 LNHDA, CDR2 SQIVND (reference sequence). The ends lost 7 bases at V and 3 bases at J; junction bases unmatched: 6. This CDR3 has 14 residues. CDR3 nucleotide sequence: TGTGCCAGTATAAGGACAGGCTTCAATCAGCCCCAGCATTTT. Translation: CASIRTGFNQPQHF.

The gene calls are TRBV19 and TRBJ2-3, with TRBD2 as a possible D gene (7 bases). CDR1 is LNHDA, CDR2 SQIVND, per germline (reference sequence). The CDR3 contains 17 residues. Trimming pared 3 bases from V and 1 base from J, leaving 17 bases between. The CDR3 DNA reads TGTGCCAGTAGTATCTCTCTTAGGGGGGGTGGCACAGATACGCAGTATTTT. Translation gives CASSISLRGGGTDTQYF. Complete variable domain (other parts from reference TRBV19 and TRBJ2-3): DGGITQSPKYLFRKEGQNVTLSCEQNLNHDAMYWYRQDPGQGLRLIYYSQIVNDFQKGDIAEGYSVSREKKESFPLTVTSAQKNPTAFYLCASSISLRGGGTDTQYFGPGTRLTVL.

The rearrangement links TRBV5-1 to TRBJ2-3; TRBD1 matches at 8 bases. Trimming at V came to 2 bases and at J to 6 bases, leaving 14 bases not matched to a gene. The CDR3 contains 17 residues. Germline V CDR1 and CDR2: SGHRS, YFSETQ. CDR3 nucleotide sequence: TGCGCCAGCAGCTTCCACGTTAACAGGGGGAGAAAGGATACGCAGTATTTT. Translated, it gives CASSFHVNRGRKDTQYF.

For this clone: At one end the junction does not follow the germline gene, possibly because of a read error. The CDR3 nucleotides read TGTGCCAGCAGCTTAGCGGCGGGGGGCGAGATCCAGTACTTC. It translates to CASSLAAGGEIQYF. The chain is built from TRBV7-6 and TRBJ2-5; 8 bases map to TRBD2. Germline V gene data show CDR1 as SGHVS and CDR2 as FNYEAQ. The length of the CDR3 is 14 residues.

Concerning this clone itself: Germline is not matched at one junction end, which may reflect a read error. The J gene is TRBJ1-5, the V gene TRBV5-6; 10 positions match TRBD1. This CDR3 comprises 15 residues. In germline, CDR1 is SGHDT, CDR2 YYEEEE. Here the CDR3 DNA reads TGTGCCAGCAGCTTCTGGACAGGGGGTCGTCAGTCCCAGCATTTT. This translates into CASSFWTGGRQSQHF. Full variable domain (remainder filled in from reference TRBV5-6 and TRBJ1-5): DAGVTQSPTHLIKTRGQQVTLRCSPKSGHDTVSWYQQALGQGPQFIFQYYEEEERQRGNFPDRFSGHQFPNYSSELNVNALLLGDSALYLCASSFWTGGRQSQHFGDGTRLSIL.

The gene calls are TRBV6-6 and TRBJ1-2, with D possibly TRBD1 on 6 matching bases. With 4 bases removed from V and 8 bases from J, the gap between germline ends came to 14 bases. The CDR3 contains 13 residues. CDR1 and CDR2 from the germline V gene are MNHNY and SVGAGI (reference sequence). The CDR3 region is CASSSQTGGGYTF. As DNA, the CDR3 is TGTGCCAGCAGTTCTCAGACAGGCGGGGGCTACACCTTC.

CDR3 protein: CASSLGPAGGRETQYF. The CDR3 DNA reads as TGCGCCAGCAGCTTGGGCCCAGCGGGGGGGCGAGAGACCCAGTACTTC. V gene TRBV5-1 combines with J gene TRBJ2-5; TRBD2 aligns across 10 bases. This CDR3 spans 16 amino acids. V was pared by 0 bases and J by 4 bases, with 6 bases of the junction left unmatched. The germline V gene has CDR1 SGHRS and CDR2 YFSETQ.

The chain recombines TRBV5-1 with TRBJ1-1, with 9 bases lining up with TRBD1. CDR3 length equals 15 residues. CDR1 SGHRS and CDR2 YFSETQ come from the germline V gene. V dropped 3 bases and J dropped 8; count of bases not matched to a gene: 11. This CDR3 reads CASSSPQGAQAEAFF. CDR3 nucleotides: TGCGCCAGCAGCTCCCCACAGGGGGCTCAAGCAGAAGCTTTCTTT. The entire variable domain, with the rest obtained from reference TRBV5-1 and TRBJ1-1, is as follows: KAGVTQTPRYLIKTRGQQVTLSCSPISGHRSVSWYQQTPGQGLQFLFEYFSETQRNKGNFPGRFSGRQFSNSRSEMNVSTLELGDSALYLCASSSPQGAQAEAFFGQGTRLTVV.

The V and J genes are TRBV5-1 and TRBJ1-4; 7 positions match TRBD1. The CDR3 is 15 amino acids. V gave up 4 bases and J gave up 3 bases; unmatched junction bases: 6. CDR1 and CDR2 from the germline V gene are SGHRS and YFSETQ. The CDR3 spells CASSRDSPANEKLFF. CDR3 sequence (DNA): TGCGCCAGCAGCAGGGACAGCCCAGCTAATGAAAAACTGTTTTTT.

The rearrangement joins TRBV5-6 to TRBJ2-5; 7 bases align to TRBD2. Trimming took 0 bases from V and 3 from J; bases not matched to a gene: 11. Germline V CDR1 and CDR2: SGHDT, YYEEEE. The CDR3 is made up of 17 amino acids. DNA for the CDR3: TGTGCCAGCAGCTTGGTAGGTAGGCGGACTAGTAAAGAGACCCAGTACTTC. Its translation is CASSLVGRRTSKETQYF. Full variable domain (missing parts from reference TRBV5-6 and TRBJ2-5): DAGVTQSPTHLIKTRGQQVTLRCSPKSGHDTVSWYQQALGQGPQFIFQYYEEEERQRGNFPDRFSGHQFPNYSSELNVNALLLGDSALYLCASSLVGRRTSKETQYFGPGTRLLVL.

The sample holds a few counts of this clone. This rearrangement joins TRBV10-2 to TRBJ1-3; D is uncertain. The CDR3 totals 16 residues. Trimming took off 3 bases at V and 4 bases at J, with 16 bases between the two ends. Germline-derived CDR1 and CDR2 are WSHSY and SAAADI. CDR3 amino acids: CASSEAGSATGNTIYF. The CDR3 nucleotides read TGCGCCAGCAGTGAAGCGGGGTCAGCGACGGGAAACACCATATATTTT.

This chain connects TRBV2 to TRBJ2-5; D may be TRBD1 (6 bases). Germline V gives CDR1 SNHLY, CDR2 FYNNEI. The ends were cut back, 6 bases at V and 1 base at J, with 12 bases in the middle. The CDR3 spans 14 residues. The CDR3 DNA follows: TGTGCCAGCAGACCCGGGACACCCCAAGAGACCCAGTACTTC. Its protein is CASRPGTPQETQYF.

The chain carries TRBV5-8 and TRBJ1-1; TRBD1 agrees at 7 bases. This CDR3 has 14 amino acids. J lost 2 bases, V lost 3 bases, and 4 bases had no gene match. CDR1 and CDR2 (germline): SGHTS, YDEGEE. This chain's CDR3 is CASSSDRANTEAFF. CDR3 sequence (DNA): TGTGCCAGCAGCTCAGACAGGGCAAACACTGAAGCTTTCTTT.

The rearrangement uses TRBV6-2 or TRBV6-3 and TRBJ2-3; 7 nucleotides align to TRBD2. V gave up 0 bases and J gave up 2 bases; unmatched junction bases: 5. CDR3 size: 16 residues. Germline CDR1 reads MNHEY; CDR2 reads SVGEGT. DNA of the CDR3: TGTGCCAGCAGTTACTCGGGAGGGGATCTCACAGATACGCAGTATTTT. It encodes CASSYSGGDLTDTQYF.

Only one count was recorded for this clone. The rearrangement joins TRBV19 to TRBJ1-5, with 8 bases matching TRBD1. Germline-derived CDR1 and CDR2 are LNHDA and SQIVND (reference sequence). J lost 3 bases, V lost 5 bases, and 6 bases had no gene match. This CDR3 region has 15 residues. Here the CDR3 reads CASSLDRAANQPQHF. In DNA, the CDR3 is TGTGCCAGTAGTCTGGACAGGGCGGCCAATCAGCCCCAGCATTTT.